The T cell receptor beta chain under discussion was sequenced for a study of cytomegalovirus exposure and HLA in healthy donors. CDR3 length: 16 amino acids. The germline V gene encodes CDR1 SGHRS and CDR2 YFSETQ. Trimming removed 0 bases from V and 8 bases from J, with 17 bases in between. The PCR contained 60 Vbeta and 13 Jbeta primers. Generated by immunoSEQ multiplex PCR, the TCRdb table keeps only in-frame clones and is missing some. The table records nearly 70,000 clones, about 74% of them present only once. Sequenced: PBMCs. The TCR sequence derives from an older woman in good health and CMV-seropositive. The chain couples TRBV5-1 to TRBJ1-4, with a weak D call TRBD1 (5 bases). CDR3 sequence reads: CASSLGFLGVREKLFF. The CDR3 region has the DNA TGCGCCAGCAGCTTGGGTTTTTTAGGGGTTAGGGAAAAACTGTTTTTT.